This T cell receptor (beta chain) was identified during a study of naive and memory T cell subsets. Study results and caveats: Over 85% of naive TCR sequences appeared only once after error correction, unlike memory subsets. Especially in CD8 cells, naive repertoires contained a few larger clonotypes, possibly CD45RA-re-expressing memory cells.

Cells stained for CD3, CD4, CD8, CD45RA, CD27 and viability were sorted into four CD45RA/CD27 subsets. Germline assignment: CDR1 SQVTM and CDR2 ANQGSEA. The V gene lost 3 bases and the J gene lost 0 bases, with 12 bases spanning the gap. The CDR3 spans 15 residues. Both TRBC1 and TRBC2 were covered by a beta constant-region primer of two equimolar oligonucleotides. Nested alpha and beta constant-region primers with the SP2 primer drove four PCR rounds on ligated cDNA. In TCRdb, the UMI-ligation and nested PCR reads were re-called with MiXCR into one record per CDR3 protein. The sample includes roughly 150,000 distinct CDR3 sequences, under 25% of them seen just once. This clonotype was seen only a few times. What it recognizes is unknown.

The chain combines TRBV29-1 with TRBJ2-1; D is unresolved. The TCR sequence derives from a human donor in good health. Sequencing was carried out using naive CD4+ T cells from blood. DNA for the CDR3: TGCAGCGTTGATGGCGGAAGACGCTCCTACAATGAGCAGTTCTTC. It translates to CSVDGGRRSYNEQFF.